This T cell receptor beta chain was sequenced in a study of shared clonotypes between healthy human individuals. At a deep level, the assay was run. Each cell subset's genomic DNA was divided evenly among several immunoSEQ plates. Sequenced by immunoSEQ multiplex PCR; TCRdb stores in-frame clones only, minus some. The sample lists millions of clones, roughly 91% occurring once. Naive-designated CD8 cells lacked CD45RO, were positively enriched for CCR7, and omitted terminally differentiated effector memory CD45RA+ cells. With respect to this clone: Its antigen is unknown.

Germline V gene data show CDR1 as MDHEN and CDR2 as SYDVKM. There are 16 residues in the CDR3. The V gene lost 2 bases and the J gene lost 6 bases, with 20 bases spanning the gap. Findings and caveats of the study: Donor scarcity curtailed the genetic and exposure-history diversity represented herein. Apart from blood, nothing was sampled; tissue repertoires likely differ.

The clonotype was recovered from a young man in good health. Some clones in this sample may be carry-over from other donors' samples. This chain connects TRBV28 to TRBJ2-7; TRBD2 is a possible D gene (6 bases). The sequenced sample was naive CD8+ T cells from PBMCs. CDR3 coding DNA: TGTGCCAGCAGTTTAGGAGGGTATGGGTCCCTGGGCGAGCAGTACTTC. Translating gives CASSLGGYGSLGEQYF.